Listed below are T cell receptor beta chains from one sample, sequenced in a study of blood T cell repertoires in COVID-19. Sequencing was performed with immunoSEQ multiplex PCR; in TCRdb, only in-frame clones are kept and a portion is missing. The data contain about 150,000 clones, roughly four fifths of them singletons. The source material was peripheral blood. These receptors were collected from a woman aged 60-75 years with acute or convalescent COVID-19. Each CDR3 is given with its conserved first and last residue. D genes are given only for firm matches. Clone size is not always given. Where it is, it says once, few, many or a class for expanded clones.

NA	TRBV5-1	TRBJ2-1	TRBD2	CASSPGRGYNEQFF	TGCGCCAGCAGCCCCGGGAGGGGTTACAATGAGCAGTTCTTC
NA	TRBV9	TRBJ2-2	NA	CASSVGSLNTGELFF	TGTGCCAGCAGCGTAGGTTCCCTGAACACCGGGGAGCTGTTTTTT
few	TRBV19	TRBJ1-1	TRBD1	CASIKWTGNTEAFF	TGTGCCAGTATCAAGTGGACAGGGAACACTGAAGCTTTCTTT
NA	TRBV3-1/TRBV3-2	TRBJ1-1	TRBD1	CASSFIDRGREAFF	TGTGCCAGCAGCTTCATTGACAGGGGGAGAGAAGCTTTCTTT
NA	TRBV2	TRBJ1-6	TRBD1	CASSLRGTGGTGSPLHF	TGTGCCAGCAGCCTCCGTGGCACAGGGGGCACTGGTTCACCCCTCCACTTT
few	TRBV4-1	TRBJ2-3	NA	CASGSTDTQYF	TGCGCCAGCGGCAGCACAGATACGCAGTATTTT
NA	TRBV5-4	TRBJ1-2	NA	CASSSLGGSYGYTF	TGTGCCAGCAGCTCTCTGGGGGGAAGCTATGGCTACACCTTC
NA	TRBV28	TRBJ1-1	NA	CASSSNRAEDTEAFF	TGTGCCAGCAGCTCAAACAGGGCGGAGGACACTGAAGCTTTCTTT
once	TRBV11-3	TRBJ1-1	NA	CASSPPGGTEAFF	TGTGCCAGCAGCCCCCCCGGGGGCACTGAAGCTTTCTTT
NA	TRBV3-1/TRBV3-2	TRBJ1-1	NA	CASSQSHHSRGTEAFF	TGTGCCAGCAGCCAATCGCACCACTCCCGGGGGACTGAAGCTTTCTTT
NA	TRBV3-1/TRBV3-2	TRBJ2-7	NA	CASSQNYYEQYF	TGTGCCAGCAGCCAGAACTACTACGAGCAGTACTTC
NA	TRBV6-5	TRBJ1-5	TRBD1	CASSTQQGSSPQHF	TGTGCCAGCAGTACCCAACAGGGGTCATCGCCCCAGCATTTT
NA	TRBV11-1	TRBJ2-1	NA	CASSLAIQNNEQFF	TGTGCCAGCAGCTTAGCGATACAAAACAATGAGCAGTTCTTC
NA	TRBV6-5	TRBJ2-3	TRBD2	CASYNWPPLAGAQYF	TGTGCCAGCTATAACTGGCCCCCACTAGCGGGGGCGCAGTATTTT
NA	TRBV28	TRBJ1-2	NA	CASRVAQGTNGYTF	TGTGCCAGCAGGGTAGCTCAGGGTACTAATGGCTACACCTTC
NA	TRBV3-1/TRBV3-2	TRBJ2-1	NA	CASSQNLLAWNEQFF	TGTGCCAGCAGCCAAAATTTACTCGCGTGGAATGAGCAGTTCTTC
NA	TRBV27	TRBJ1-4	NA	CASTPQGGANEKLFF	TGTGCCAGCACCCCTCAAGGGGGTGCTAATGAAAAACTGTTTTTT
many	TRBV14	TRBJ2-1	NA	CASSQRYNEQFF	TGTGCCAGCAGCCAGAGATACAATGAGCAGTTCTTC
once	TRBV25-1	TRBJ1-3	NA	CASSEWGPGNTIYF	TGTGCCAGCAGTGAGTGGGGGCCTGGAAACACCATATATTTT
NA	TRBV27	TRBJ1-2	NA	CASRPTGFYGYTF	TGTGCCAGCAGACCGACGGGGTTCTATGGCTACACCTTC
NA	TRBV7-2	TRBJ2-3	TRBD1	CASSSGQGTDTQYF	TGTGCCAGCAGCTCGGGACAGGGCACAGATACGCAGTATTTT
NA	TRBV5-6	TRBJ1-2	NA	CASSWPGRVDGYTF	TGTGCCAGCAGCTGGCCGGGCAGGGTAGATGGCTACACCTTC
NA	TRBV30	TRBJ1-4	TRBD1	CAWGTGVTEKLFF	TGTGCCTGGGGTACAGGGGTTACTGAAAAACTGTTTTTT
NA	TRBV18	TRBJ1-1	TRBD1	CASSPAGGGGTEAFF	TGTGCCAGCTCACCGGCAGGGGGTGGCGGCACTGAAGCTTTCTTT
once	TRBV19	TRBJ1-1	NA	CASTPTVMNTEAFF	TGTGCCAGTACCCCGACAGTCATGAACACTGAAGCTTTCTTT
NA	TRBV30	TRBJ2-5	TRBD2	CAWSVRLAGETQYF	TGTGCCTGGAGTGTACGACTAGCGGGGGAGACCCAGTACTTC
NA	TRBV6-5	TRBJ1-3	NA	CASSYSAGPSGNTIYF	TGTGCCAGCAGTTACTCAGCGGGTCCTTCTGGAAACACCATATATTTT
NA	TRBV4-2	TRBJ1-4	TRBD1	CASSPPGTGGEKLFF	TGTGCCAGCAGCCCACCGGGGACAGGAGGCGAAAAACTGTTTTTT
NA	TRBV18	TRBJ2-4	NA	CASSRAGDEVKNIQYF	TGTGCCAGCTCACGAGCAGGGGATGAGGTCAAAAACATTCAGTACTTC
NA	TRBV9	TRBJ2-3	TRBD1	CASSASPTGGFETDTQYF	TGTGCCAGCAGCGCCAGCCCGACAGGGGGCTTTGAGACAGATACGCAGTATTTT
NA	TRBV4-1	TRBJ1-2	NA	CASSQDNFPLNYGYTF	TGCGCCAGCAGCCAAGACAACTTCCCGCTTAACTATGGCTACACCTTC
NA	TRBV5-1	TRBJ1-2	NA	CASSLGAGSANYGYTF	TGCGCCAGCAGCTTGGGCGCCGGGTCCGCAAACTATGGCTACACCTTC
NA	TRBV6-5	TRBJ1-2	TRBD1	CASRTGGDYGYTF	TGTGCCAGCAGAACAGGGGGCGACTATGGCTACACCTTC
NA	TRBV29-1	TRBJ1-1	NA	CSVASTEAFF	TGCAGCGTTGCGTCCACTGAAGCTTTCTTT
few	TRBV4-1	TRBJ1-2	NA	CASSQIGGVYGYTF	TGCGCCAGCAGCCAGATCGGAGGGGTCTATGGCTACACCTTC
NA	TRBV11-3	TRBJ2-3	NA	CASSFDSSTDTQYF	TGTGCCAGCAGCTTTGACTCTAGCACAGATACGCAGTATTTT
once	TRBV19	TRBJ1-1	TRBD1	CASRQGQVNTEAFF	TGTGCCAGTAGGCAGGGACAGGTGAACACTGAAGCTTTCTTT
NA	TRBV3-1/TRBV3-2	TRBJ2-2	NA	CASSQLGELFF	TGTGCCAGCAGCCAACTCGGGGAGCTGTTTTTT
NA	TRBV7-8	TRBJ2-1	TRBD2	CASARNGGGFYNEQFF	TGTGCCAGCGCACGGAATGGGGGGGGGTTCTACAATGAGCAGTTCTTC
NA	TRBV5-6	TRBJ1-2	NA	CASSSGLNYGYTF	TGTGCCAGCAGCTCCGGGTTGAACTATGGCTACACCTTC
NA	TRBV5-8	TRBJ2-3	TRBD2	CASSLGLAGPSDTQYF	TGTGCCAGCAGCTTAGGCCTAGCGGGCCCCTCAGATACGCAGTATTTT